A selection of T cell receptor beta chains follows, all from one sample in a study of blood T cell repertoires in COVID-19. The repertoire was sequenced with immunoSEQ multiplex PCR; TCRdb's copy has only in-frame clones and lacks some. The table includes over 65,000 clones, about 88% detected once. Sequencing input: peripheral blood. Receptors were obtained from a human donor in a cohort sampled during active COVID-19. The CDR3 runs from the conserved cysteine through the conserved F or W. Each record gives: J gene, D gene, clone size, V gene, CDR3 protein, CDR3 DNA. D genes are given only for firm matches. Size tells how often a clone was seen (once, few, many) or the class of an expanded clone, and some rows leave it out.

j_gene: TRBJ1-5
d_gene: -
abundance: -
v_gene: TRBV4-2
CDR3aa: CASSPTVSELISQAQHF
CDR3nt: TGTGCCAGCAGCCCGACAGTTTCCGAACTCATCAGCCAGGCCCAGCATTTT

j_gene: TRBJ2-7
d_gene: TRBD1
abundance: -
v_gene: TRBV5-1
CDR3aa: CASSLPRDRAPPSSYEQYF
CDR3nt: TGCGCCAGCAGCTTGCCCCGGGACAGGGCTCCACCAAGCTCCTACGAGCAGTACTTC

j_gene: TRBJ2-7
d_gene: -
abundance: -
v_gene: TRBV5-4
CDR3aa: CASSGSRVGEAEQYF
CDR3nt: TGTGCCAGCAGCGGAAGCAGGGTCGGTGAGGCCGAGCAGTACTTC

j_gene: TRBJ2-3
d_gene: -
abundance: -
v_gene: TRBV6-5
CDR3aa: CASSYASRGSTDTQYF
CDR3nt: TGTGCCAGCAGTTACGCCTCCAGGGGTAGCACAGATACGCAGTATTTT

j_gene: TRBJ2-3
d_gene: -
abundance: -
v_gene: TRBV12-2
CDR3aa: CASRIRCGKHTDTQYF
CDR3nt: TGTGCAAGTCGGATAAGGTGCGGGAAACACACAGATACGCAGTATTTT

j_gene: TRBJ2-2
d_gene: TRBD2
abundance: -
v_gene: TRBV24-1
CDR3aa: CATSDFPRTSGRGELFF
CDR3nt: TGTGCCACCAGTGACTTTCCCCGGACTAGCGGGAGAGGGGAGCTGTTTTTT

j_gene: TRBJ2-5
d_gene: TRBD1
abundance: -
v_gene: TRBV5-4
CDR3aa: CASSARDRGETQYF
CDR3nt: TGTGCCAGCAGCGCCCGGGACAGGGGTGAGACCCAGTACTTC

j_gene: TRBJ2-2
d_gene: TRBD2
abundance: -
v_gene: TRBV19
CDR3aa: CASSILGSGRGSTGELFF
CDR3nt: TGTGCCAGTAGTATCCTTGGTAGCGGGAGGGGGAGCACCGGGGAGCTGTTTTTT

j_gene: TRBJ2-6
d_gene: TRBD1
abundance: -
v_gene: TRBV6-2/TRBV6-3
CDR3aa: CASSRGQVLWGANVLTF
CDR3nt: TGTGCCAGCAGTCGGGGACAGGTTCTCTGGGGGGCCAACGTCCTGACTTTC

j_gene: TRBJ2-5
d_gene: -
abundance: -
v_gene: TRBV6-5
CDR3aa: CASSYSSLSGTQYF
CDR3nt: TGTGCCAGCAGTTACTCTTCCCTCAGCGGGACCCAGTACTTC

j_gene: TRBJ2-1
d_gene: TRBD2
abundance: once
v_gene: TRBV15
CDR3aa: CATSRDHGRDEQFF
CDR3nt: TGTGCCACCAGCAGAGATCACGGGAGGGATGAGCAGTTCTTC

j_gene: TRBJ2-1
d_gene: -
abundance: -
v_gene: TRBV4-1
CDR3aa: CASSQEPLMELGEHEQFF
CDR3nt: TGCGCCAGCAGCCAAGAACCCCTTATGGAACTAGGAGAACATGAGCAGTTCTTC

j_gene: TRBJ2-2
d_gene: -
abundance: few
v_gene: TRBV6-6
CDR3aa: CASSYSGGTNTGELFF
CDR3nt: TGTGCCAGCAGTTACTCGGGCGGGACGAACACCGGGGAGCTGTTTTTT

j_gene: TRBJ1-2
d_gene: TRBD1
abundance: -
v_gene: TRBV6-6
CDR3aa: CASSPVGQGATFDYGYTF
CDR3nt: TGTGCCAGCAGTCCCGTGGGACAGGGGGCGACCTTTGACTATGGCTACACCTTC

j_gene: TRBJ2-7
d_gene: -
abundance: few
v_gene: TRBV7-9
CDR3aa: CASSLTTGTRYEQYF
CDR3nt: TGTGCCAGCAGCTTAACGACAGGAACTCGCTACGAGCAGTACTTC

j_gene: TRBJ1-5
d_gene: -
abundance: -
v_gene: TRBV28
CDR3aa: CASTHGRGRNQPQHF
CDR3nt: TGTGCCAGCACCCATGGGAGGGGTCGTAATCAGCCCCAGCATTTT

j_gene: TRBJ2-1
d_gene: TRBD1
abundance: few
v_gene: TRBV27
CDR3aa: CASRRTDRDNEQFF
CDR3nt: TGTGCCAGCAGACGCACTGACAGGGACAATGAGCAGTTCTTC

j_gene: TRBJ2-1
d_gene: TRBD2
abundance: -
v_gene: TRBV9
CDR3aa: CASSVDLGTSGREQFF
CDR3nt: TGTGCCAGCAGCGTAGATCTGGGGACTAGCGGGAGGGAGCAGTTCTTC

j_gene: TRBJ1-3
d_gene: -
abundance: once
v_gene: TRBV28
CDR3aa: CASSFGHPSGNTIYF
CDR3nt: TGTGCCAGCAGTTTCGGACACCCCTCTGGAAACACCATATATTTT

j_gene: TRBJ2-3
d_gene: TRBD1
abundance: -
v_gene: TRBV7-9
CDR3aa: CASSLAGDSETDTQYF
CDR3nt: TGTGCCAGCAGCTTAGCGGGGGACAGCGAAACAGATACGCAGTATTTT

j_gene: TRBJ2-7
d_gene: -
abundance: -
v_gene: TRBV7-2
CDR3aa: CASSLGGGVYEQYF
CDR3nt: TGTGCCAGCAGCTTAGGAGGGGGGGTTTACGAGCAGTACTTC